These 25 T cell receptor beta chains were all obtained from the same sample, sequenced in a study of T cell responses to AZD1222 COVID-19 vaccine (dated by TCRdb to the early 2020s). Libraries came from the immunoSEQ multiplex PCR assay. TCRdb's version of the immuneACCESS table is confined to in-frame rearrangements and falls short of the full clone set. An unresolved V gene accounts for under half of the shortfall where checked; the remainder is of unknown origin. The sample table contains around 120,000 clones; only one count was recorded for around 93% of them. Approximately 8% of the sample lies in the top ten. Explained via the paper, the time point label denotes: about 28 days (+/-7) after the second vaccine dose. The sequences come from peripheral blood, collected 28 days after the second AZD1222 dose. The receptors were gathered from an adult who received the AZD1222 COVID-19 vaccine.

This clone was counted a single time. The V and J genes are TRBV28 and TRBJ2-7, with TRBD1 as a possible D gene (6 bases). V lost 5 bases and J 6 bases, leaving 14 bases between the germline ends. This CDR3 is built from 13 residues. CDR1 and CDR2 (germline): MDHEN, SYDVKM. CDR3 amino acids: CASSLGQLVEQYF. Here the CDR3 DNA reads TGTGCCAGCAGTCTCGGACAGTTAGTCGAGCAGTACTTC.

The rearrangement uses TRBV5-1 and TRBJ1-2; D perhaps matches TRBD1 (5 bases). Per germline, CDR1 SGHRS and CDR2 YFSETQ. Trimming removed 4 bases at V and 4 bases at J, with 20 bases between. The CDR3 extends over 16 amino acids. The CDR3 sequence: CASSPVGGKMSYGYTF. DNA for the CDR3: TGCGCCAGCAGCCCCGTGGGGGGAAAAATGAGCTATGGCTACACCTTC.

This sequence joins TRBV11-2 and TRBJ1-2; TRBD1 might be the D (6 bases). Germline values: CDR1 SGHAT, CDR2 FQNNGV. There are 14 residues in the CDR3. V shed 5 bases and J shed 3 bases, with 13 bases lying between them. CDR3 coding DNA: TGTGCCAGCAGCACATTACAGGGTGACTATGGCTACACCTTC. It codes for CASSTLQGDYGYTF.

This clone was counted only a few times. The gene calls are TRBV12-3 or TRBV12-4 and TRBJ1-1; D call uncertain. Trimming removed 3 bases at V and 7 bases at J, with 6 bases between. The CDR3 totals 11 residues. The CDR3 sequence is CASSFTDEAFF. The CDR3 DNA sequence: TGTGCCAGCAGTTTTACGGATGAAGCTTTCTTT.

This chain connects TRBV9 to TRBJ2-6; D remains unclear. The V and J ends lost 7 bases and 2 bases respectively, with 1 base between them. Germline loops: CDR1 SGDLS, CDR2 YYNGEE. The CDR3 loop spans 11 amino acids. CDR3 in DNA: TGTGCCAGCGCTGGGGCCAACGTCCTGACTTTC. Translation gives CASAGANVLTF.

The rearrangement links TRBV28 to TRBJ1-2, with 7 bases lining up with TRBD1. Germline V CDR1 and CDR2: MDHEN, SYDVKM. With V trimmed by 3 bases and J by 7 bases, 5 bases remained unmatched. This CDR3 has 13 amino acids. In nucleotides, the CDR3 is TGTGCCAGCAGTTTCACAGGGGTTTCTGGCTACACCTTC. Translating gives CASSFTGVSGYTF.

The V and J genes are TRBV7-9 and TRBJ2-1, with TRBD2 matching 11 bases. Trimming at V came to 6 bases and at J to 3 bases, leaving 4 bases not matched to a gene. The CDR3 runs to 15 residues. Per the germline V gene, CDR1 is SEHNR and CDR2 is FQNEAQ (reference sequence). For the CDR3, the DNA is TGTGCCAGCAGTTCCACTAGCGGGGGCTACAATGAGCAGTTCTTC. Its protein is CASSSTSGGYNEQFF.

The rearrangement uses TRBV5-6 and TRBJ1-2; 9 bases are a match to TRBD1. This CDR3 is 14 amino acids long. With 7 bases clipped from V and 3 bases from J, the junction kept 7 bases outside the gene matches. Germline V CDR1 and CDR2: SGHDT, YYEEEE. CDR3 in amino acids: CASYGTGLDYGYTF. The CDR3 DNA follows: TGTGCCAGCTACGGGACAGGGCTAGACTATGGCTACACCTTC.

The chain is built from TRBV27 and TRBJ2-7; D gene unclear. This CDR3 has 14 amino acids. Germline V gene data show CDR1 as MNHEY and CDR2 as SMNVEV (reference sequence). V shed 6 bases and J shed 0 bases, with 12 bases lying between them. The chain's CDR3 is CASRNPTHSYEQYF. As DNA, the CDR3 is TGTGCCAGCAGAAATCCGACCCACTCCTACGAGCAGTACTTC.

The gene calls are TRBV19 and TRBJ2-7, with D tentatively TRBD2 (5 bases). This CDR3 has 13 residues. V lost 4 bases, J lost 3 bases, and 10 bases lay in between. Germline lookup yields CDR1 LNHDA and CDR2 SQIVND (reference sequence). CDR3 sequence reads: CASSNGVGYEQYF. The CDR3 bases are TGTGCCAGTAGTAACGGGGTCGGCTACGAGCAGTACTTC.

The chain employs TRBV7-9 and TRBJ1-1; possible D gene TRBD1, 5 bases. Germline V gene lookup returns CDR1 SEHNR and CDR2 FQNEAQ (reference sequence). V lost 2 bases and J 1 base, leaving 8 bases between the germline ends. This CDR3 region has 14 residues. Here the CDR3 DNA reads TGTGCCAGCAGCTTACTTCAGGGGAACACTGAAGCTTTCTTT. Its translation is CASSLLQGNTEAFF.

The chain is built from TRBV11-2 and TRBJ1-4; the D is unclear. The CDR3 consists of 13 residues. Germline V gene sequence: CDR1 SGHAT, CDR2 FQNNGV. V lost 2 bases and J 4 bases, leaving 5 bases between the germline ends. CDR3: CASSLLVNEKLFF. In DNA, the CDR3 is TGTGCCAGCAGCTTACTTGTTAATGAAAAACTGTTTTTT.

The gene calls are TRBV5-4 and TRBJ2-7; a possible D gene is TRBD2 (6 bases). Per germline, CDR1 SGHNT and CDR2 YYREEE (reference sequence). The CDR3 runs to 15 residues. Between the trimmed V and J ends, which lost 0 bases and 2 bases, there was a span of 12 bases. The CDR3 DNA sequence: TGTGCCAGCAGCTTGGAGGCTAGCGCTGCCTACGAGCAGTACTTC. It encodes CASSLEASAAYEQYF.

The V gene is TRBV6-1, the J gene TRBJ1-2, with unresolved D. V lost 1 base, J lost 0 bases, and 3 bases lay in between. This CDR3 has 13 amino acids. Germline lookup yields CDR1 MNHNS and CDR2 SASEGT. CDR3 protein: CASSEVANYGYTF. For the CDR3, the DNA is TGTGCCAGCAGTGAAGTAGCTAACTATGGCTACACCTTC.

The rearrangement uses TRBV18 and TRBJ2-2; D call uncertain. V was pared by 0 bases and J by 5 bases, with 4 bases between. Germline CDR1 is KGHSH and CDR2 is LQKENI. CDR3 length equals 13 residues. The CDR3 bases are TGTGCCAGCTCACCACCGGGAACCGGGGAGCTGTTTTTT. It specifies CASSPPGTGELFF.

The CDR3 DNA reads TGTGCCAGTCTCCCGCCGGGTCGGGGGTTAGGAACCGGGGAGCTGTTTTTT. Translated, it gives CASLPPGRGLGTGELFF. The genes are TRBV28 and TRBJ2-2, with D possibly matching TRBD2 (6 bases). This CDR3 region has 17 residues. V was pared by 9 bases and J by 5 bases, with 25 bases between. In germline, CDR1 is MDHEN, CDR2 SYDVKM.

The chain employs TRBV14 and TRBJ2-3; TRBD1 might be the D (6 bases). The V end was cut by 1 base, the J end by 1 base, with 6 bases between. Germline loops: CDR1 SGHDN, CDR2 FVKESK. The CDR3 sequence is 14 residues long. CDR3 sequence reads: CASSQGTGTDTQYF. CDR3 nucleotides: TGTGCCAGCAGCCAAGGGACAGGCACAGATACGCAGTATTTT.

The rearrangement links TRBV10-3 to TRBJ2-7; no firm D call. The CDR3 runs to 12 residues. Germline loops: CDR1 ENHRY, CDR2 SYGVKD. V shed 6 bases and J shed 1 base, with 7 bases lying between them. This CDR3 reads CAIRSQSYEQYF. The CDR3 nucleotides are TGTGCCATCAGAAGCCAATCCTACGAGCAGTACTTC.

The sample holds one count of this clone. The gene calls are TRBV21-1 and TRBJ2-2. TRBV21-1 is tagged as a pseudogene. The CDR3 loop spans 14 amino acids. CDR3 sequence: CASTPGSWTGELFF. In nucleotides, the CDR3 is TGTGCCAGCACTCCGGGCAGTTGGACCGGGGAGCTGTTTTTT.

The rearrangement joins TRBV19 to TRBJ1-5, with D unclear. Germline V CDR1 and CDR2: LNHDA, SQIVND (reference sequence). V shed 3 bases and J shed 0 bases, with 9 bases lying between them. This CDR3 contains 15 residues. CDR3 nucleotide sequence: TGTGCCAGTAGTATGGGGTTTAATAGCAATCAGCCCCAGCATTTT. As protein: CASSMGFNSNQPQHF.

The genes are TRBV5-4 and TRBJ2-2; perhaps D is TRBD1 or TRBD2 (6 bases each). V was pared by 3 bases and J by 1 base, with 16 bases between. Germline CDR1 is SGHNT and CDR2 is YYREEE (reference sequence). The length of the CDR3 is 17 residues. CDR3 DNA: TGTGCCAGCAGCTCCGGGGGCAGATCCAGGAACACCGGGGAGCTGTTTTTT. It translates to CASSSGGRSRNTGELFF.

As for this clone: The same CDR3 is also encoded by other DNA sequences in this sample. This chain joins TRBV19 and TRBJ2-1; D uncertain. V was trimmed by 1 base and J by 0 bases, leaving 7 bases between them. CDR3 size: 15 residues. CDR1 and CDR2 (germline): LNHDA, SQIVND (reference sequence). Here the CDR3 DNA reads TGTGCCAGTAGTATAGGCCAAAGCTCCTACAATGAGCAGTTCTTC. Its protein is CASSIGQSSYNEQFF.

The rearrangement uses TRBV5-4 and TRBJ1-2; 7 nucleotides align to TRBD1. The J segment lost 7 bases and the V segment lost 4 bases, leaving 10 bases of the junction unmatched. CDR1 is SGHNT and CDR2 is YYREEE in the germline V gene (reference sequence). This CDR3 has 14 amino acids. CDR3 nucleotide sequence: TGTGCCAGCAGCGAAGATAGGGGGCTCGCTGGCTACACCTTC. Protein: CASSEDRGLAGYTF.

J is TRBJ2-6 and V is TRBV25-1; the match to TRBD1 covers 8 bases. The CDR3 has 18 residues. V lost 3 bases, J lost 2 bases, and 9 bases stayed unmatched. Germline-derived CDR1 and CDR2 are MGHDK and SYGVNS. DNA of the CDR3: TGTGCCAGCAGTGAGCGGCAGGGGGCTAGAGCTGGGGCCAACGTCCTGACTTTC. This encodes CASSERQGARAGANVLTF.

The V call is TRBV5-4, the J call TRBJ2-2; no definite D call. V was clipped by 0 bases and J by 1 base, with 4 bases between them. The CDR3 spans 14 residues. Germline-derived CDR1 and CDR2 are SGHNT and YYREEE (reference sequence). CDR3 protein: CASSLGLNTGELFF. DNA of the CDR3: TGTGCCAGCAGCTTGGGTCTGAACACCGGGGAGCTGTTTTTT.